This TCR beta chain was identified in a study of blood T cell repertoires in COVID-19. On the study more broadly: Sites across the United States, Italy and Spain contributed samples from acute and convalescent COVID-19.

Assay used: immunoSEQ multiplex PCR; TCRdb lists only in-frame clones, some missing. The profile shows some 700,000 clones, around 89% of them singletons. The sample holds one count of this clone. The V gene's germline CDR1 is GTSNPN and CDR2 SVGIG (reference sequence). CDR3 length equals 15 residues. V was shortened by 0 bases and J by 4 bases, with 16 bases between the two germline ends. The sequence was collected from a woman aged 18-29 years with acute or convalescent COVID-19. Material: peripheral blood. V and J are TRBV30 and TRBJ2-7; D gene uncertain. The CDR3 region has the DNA TGTGCCTGGAGTGTACCCACTCCCCTCGGGTACGAGCAGTACTTC. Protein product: CAWSVPTPLGYEQYF.